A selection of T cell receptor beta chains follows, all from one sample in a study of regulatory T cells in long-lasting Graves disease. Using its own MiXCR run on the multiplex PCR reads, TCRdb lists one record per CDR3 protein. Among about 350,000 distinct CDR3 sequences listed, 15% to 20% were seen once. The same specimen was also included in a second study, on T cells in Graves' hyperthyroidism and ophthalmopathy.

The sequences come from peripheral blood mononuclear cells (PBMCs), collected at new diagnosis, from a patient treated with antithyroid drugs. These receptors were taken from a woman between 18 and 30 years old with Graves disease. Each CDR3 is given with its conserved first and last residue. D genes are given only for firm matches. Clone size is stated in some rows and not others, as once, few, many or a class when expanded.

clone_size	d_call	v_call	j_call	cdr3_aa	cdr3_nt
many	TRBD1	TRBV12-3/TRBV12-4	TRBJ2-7	CASSSGQGSYEQYF	TGTGCCAGCAGTTCTGGACAGGGGAGCTACGAGCAGTACTTC
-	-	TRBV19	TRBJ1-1	CASSWGEDTEAFF	TGTGCCAGTAGTTGGGGGGAGGACACTGAAGCTTTCTTT
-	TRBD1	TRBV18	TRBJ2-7	CASSPPDRASSYEQYF	TGTGCCAGCTCACCACCTGACAGGGCTAGCTCCTACGAGCAGTACTTC
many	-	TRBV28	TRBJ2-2	CASSLLAGTGELFF	TGTGCCAGCAGTTTGTTGGCAGGGACCGGGGAGCTGTTTTTT
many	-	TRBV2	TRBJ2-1	CASSDSGGGYDEQFF	TGTGCCAGCAGTGATTCGGGAGGGGGCTATGATGAGCAGTTCTTC
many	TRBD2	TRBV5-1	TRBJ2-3	CASSPVLIAGPTSTDTQYF	TGCGCCAGCAGCCCGGTGTTAATAGCGGGACCTACTAGCACAGATACGCAGTATTTT
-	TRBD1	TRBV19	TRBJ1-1	CASISPVSGQEAFF	TGTGCCAGCATAAGCCCGGTATCGGGACAGGAAGCTTTCTTT
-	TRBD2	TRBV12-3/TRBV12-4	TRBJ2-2	CASSFRLAGDLGELFF	TGTGCCAGCAGTTTCCGACTAGCGGGAGACCTCGGGGAGCTGTTTTTT
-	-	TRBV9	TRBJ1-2	CASSETMRQDGYTF	TGTGCCAGCAGCGAAACGATGAGGCAAGACGGCTACACCTTC
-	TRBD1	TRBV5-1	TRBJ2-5	CASSLGGTGGQETQYF	TGCGCCAGCAGCTTGGGGGGGACAGGGGGCCAAGAGACCCAGTACTTC
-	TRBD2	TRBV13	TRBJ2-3	CASSLPGTSVTDTQYF	TGTGCCAGCAGCCTCCCCGGGACTAGCGTCACAGATACGCAGTATTTT
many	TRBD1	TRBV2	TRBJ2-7	CASSDPGQGISYEQYF	TGTGCCAGCAGTGACCCGGGACAGGGGATTTCCTACGAGCAGTACTTC
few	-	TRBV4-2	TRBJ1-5	CASSQTEGGNQPQHF	TGTGCCAGCAGCCAAACCGAGGGGGGGAATCAGCCCCAGCATTTT
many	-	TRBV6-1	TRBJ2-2	CASTPLGDTNTGELFF	TGTGCCAGCACCCCCTTAGGGGACACGAACACCGGGGAGCTGTTTTTT
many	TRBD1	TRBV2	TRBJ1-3	CASSEGRGLGNTIYF	TGTGCCAGCAGTGAAGGCAGGGGGCTTGGAAACACCATATATTTT
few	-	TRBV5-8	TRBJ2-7	CASSLVRIPGEQYF	TGTGCCAGCAGCTTGGTTCGGATTCCTGGCGAGCAGTACTTC
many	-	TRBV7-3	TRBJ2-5	CASSLTRQEETQYF	TGTGCCAGCAGCTTAACGAGACAGGAAGAGACCCAGTACTTC
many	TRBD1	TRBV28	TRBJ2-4	CASNFRGLAKNIQYF	TGTGCCAGCAATTTCAGGGGGCTAGCCAAAAACATTCAGTACTTC
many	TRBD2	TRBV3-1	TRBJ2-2	CASSQAAGGLPGELFF	TGTGCCAGCAGCCAAGCCGCGGGGGGGTTGCCCGGGGAGCTGTTTTTT
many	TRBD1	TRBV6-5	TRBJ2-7	CASSYSRTGYEQYF	TGTGCCAGCAGTTACTCGAGGACAGGCTACGAGCAGTACTTC
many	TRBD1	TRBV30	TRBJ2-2	CAFRDRVTGELFF	TGTGCCTTCCGGGACAGGGTAACCGGGGAGCTGTTTTTT
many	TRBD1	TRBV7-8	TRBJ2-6	CASSSLAGDRGFLGSGANVLTF	TGTGCCAGCAGCTCCCTGGCGGGGGACAGGGGCTTTCTTGGCTCTGGGGCCAACGTCCTGACTTTC
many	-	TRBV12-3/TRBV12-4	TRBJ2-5	CASSTTLGPPEETQYF	TGTGCCAGCAGCACTACTCTGGGGCCGCCGGAGGAGACCCAGTACTTC
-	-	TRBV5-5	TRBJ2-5	CASSFGSGKEETQYF	TGTGCCAGCAGCTTTGGGTCGGGGAAGGAAGAGACCCAGTACTTC
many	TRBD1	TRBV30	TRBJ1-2	CAWSVDRGGGYTF	TGTGCCTGGAGTGTAGACCGAGGGGGCGGCTACACCTTC
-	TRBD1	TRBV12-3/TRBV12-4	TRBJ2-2	CASRGGQGARTGELFF	TGTGCCAGCAGGGGTGGACAGGGGGCGCGTACCGGGGAGCTGTTTTTT
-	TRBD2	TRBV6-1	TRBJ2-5	CASSRTSGGGGETQYF	TGTGCCAGTTCTCGGACTAGCGGAGGTGGGGGAGAGACCCAGTACTTC
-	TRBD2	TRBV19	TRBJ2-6	CASSPRAVAGILGANVLTF	TGTGCCAGTAGCCCGCGCGCGGTAGCGGGAATCTTGGGGGCCAACGTCCTGACTTTC
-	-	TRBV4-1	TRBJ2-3	CASSQDNGTPQYF	TGCGCCAGCAGCCAAGATAATGGGACTCCGCAGTATTTT
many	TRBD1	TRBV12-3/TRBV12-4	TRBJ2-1	CASSPRTGVNEQFF	TGTGCCAGCAGCCCGAGGACAGGGGTCAATGAGCAGTTCTTC
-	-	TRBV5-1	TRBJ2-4	CASSADLTRAKNIQYF	TGCGCCAGCAGCGCGGACCTCACAAGGGCCAAAAACATTCAGTACTTC
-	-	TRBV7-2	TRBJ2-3	CASSWQIATTDTQYF	TGTGCCAGCAGCTGGCAGATAGCAACCACAGATACGCAGTATTTT
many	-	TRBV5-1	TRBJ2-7	CASSRGDTYPYEQYF	TGCGCCAGCAGCCGGGGGGACACCTATCCCTACGAGCAGTACTTC
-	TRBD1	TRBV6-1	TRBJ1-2	CASSRQGDGYTF	TGTGCCAGCAGCCGCCAGGGGGATGGCTACACCTTC
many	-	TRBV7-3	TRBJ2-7	CASSPKGGPTYEQYF	TGTGCCAGCAGCCCAAAGGGTGGACCCACCTACGAGCAGTACTTC
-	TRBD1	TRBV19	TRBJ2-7	CASSIGTGTYEQYF	TGTGCCAGTAGTATTGGGACAGGGACCTACGAGCAGTACTTC
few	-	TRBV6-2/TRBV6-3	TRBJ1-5	CASSYSRKGYSNQPQHF	TGTGCCAGCAGTTACTCTCGAAAAGGCTATAGCAATCAGCCCCAGCATTTT
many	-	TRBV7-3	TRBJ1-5	CASSLTSNQPQHF	TGTGCCAGCAGCTTAACCAGCAATCAGCCCCAGCATTTT
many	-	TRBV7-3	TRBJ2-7	CASSAEGLPSYEQYF	TGTGCCAGCAGCGCAGAGGGCCTTCCCTCCTACGAGCAGTACTTC
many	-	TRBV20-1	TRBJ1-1	CSAMKNTEAFF	TGCAGTGCTATGAAGAACACTGAAGCTTTCTTT
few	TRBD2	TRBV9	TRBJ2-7	CASSVDSPGRDEQHF	TGTGCCAGCAGCGTAGACTCCCCCGGGAGGGACGAGCAGCACTTC
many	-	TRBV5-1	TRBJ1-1	CASSLGGSMNTEAFF	TGCGCCAGCAGCTTGGGAGGGTCGATGAACACTGAAGCTTTCTTT
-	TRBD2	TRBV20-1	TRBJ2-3	CSARRRGDHLLTDTQYF	TGCAGTGCTAGGAGGCGGGGGGACCATCTGCTCACAGATACGCAGTATTTT
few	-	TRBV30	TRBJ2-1	CAWSGRGFNEQFF	TGTGCCTGGAGTGGAAGGGGGTTCAATGAGCAGTTCTTC
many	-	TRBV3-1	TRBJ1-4	CASSHLGEKLFF	TGTGCCAGCAGCCATCTGGGCGAAAAACTGTTTTTT
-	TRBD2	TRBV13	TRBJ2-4	CASSFGSRLAGAKNIQYF	TGTGCCAGCAGCTTCGGCAGTCGACTAGCGGGGGCCAAAAACATTCAGTACTTC
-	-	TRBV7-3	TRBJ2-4	CASSYPQEKKDIQHF	TGTGCCAGCAGCTACCCACAGGAGAAAAAGGACATTCAGCACTTC
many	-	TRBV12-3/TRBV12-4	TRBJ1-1	CASSPSVRTEAFF	TGTGCCAGCAGTCCCTCGGTTCGGACTGAAGCTTTCTTT
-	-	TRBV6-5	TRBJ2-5	CASSSMTRPDWGQETQYF	TGTGCCAGCAGTTCCATGACTAGACCCGATTGGGGACAAGAGACCCAGTACTTC
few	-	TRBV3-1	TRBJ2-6	CASSQQLGGTGANVLTF	TGTGCCAGCAGCCAACAACTAGGGGGGACTGGGGCCAACGTCCTGACTTTC